This entry describes one TCR beta chain. Its antigen is undetermined. The sample is drawn from a study of cytomegalovirus exposure and HLA in healthy donors. V dropped 11 bases and J dropped 0; count of bases not matched to a gene: 8. The length of the CDR3 is 15 residues. Per the germline V gene, CDR1 is SNHLY and CDR2 is FYNNEI. TCRdb keeps only in-frame clones here, not all; method: immunoSEQ multiplex PCR. The sample has some 320,000 clones, roughly 87% seen once. The donors were part of the validation cohort of some 120 subjects. That cohort was separate from the first cohort, which comprised 670 or so subjects. Findings of the study overall: The finding came from a later analysis; first-cohort TCR clusters tended to co-occur in the 110 or so validation repertoires.

The TCR comes from a woman aged 30 to 39 in good health and CMV-seropositive. The sample consisted of PBMCs. The chain has TRBV2 and TRBJ2-2; TRBD1 matches 8 bases. The CDR3 sequence is CALPRTGTNTGELFF. For the CDR3, the DNA is TGTGCCCTTCCCCGGACAGGGACGAACACCGGGGAGCTGTTTTTT.